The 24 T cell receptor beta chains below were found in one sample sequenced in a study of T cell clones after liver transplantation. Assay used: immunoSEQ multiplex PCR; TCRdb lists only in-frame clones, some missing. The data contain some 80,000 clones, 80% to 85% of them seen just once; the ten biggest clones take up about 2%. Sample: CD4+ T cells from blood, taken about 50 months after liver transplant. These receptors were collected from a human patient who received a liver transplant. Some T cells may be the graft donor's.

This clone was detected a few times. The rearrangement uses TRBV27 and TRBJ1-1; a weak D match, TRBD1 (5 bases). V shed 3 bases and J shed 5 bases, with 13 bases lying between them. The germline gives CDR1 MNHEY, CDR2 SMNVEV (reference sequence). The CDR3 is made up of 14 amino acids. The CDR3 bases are TGTGCCAGCAGTTTGTTGAGGGAGGGGACTGAAGCTTTCTTT. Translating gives CASSLLREGTEAFF.

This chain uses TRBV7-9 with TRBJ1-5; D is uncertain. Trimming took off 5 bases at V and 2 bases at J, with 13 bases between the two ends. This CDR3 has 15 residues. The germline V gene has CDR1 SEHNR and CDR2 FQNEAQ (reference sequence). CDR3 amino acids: CASSTVPPGNQPQHF. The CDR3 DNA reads TGTGCCAGCAGCACAGTCCCTCCGGGCAATCAGCCCCAGCATTTT.

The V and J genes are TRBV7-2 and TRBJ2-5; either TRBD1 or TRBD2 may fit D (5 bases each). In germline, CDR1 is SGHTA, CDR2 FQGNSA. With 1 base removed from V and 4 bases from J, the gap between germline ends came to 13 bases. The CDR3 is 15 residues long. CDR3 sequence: CASSLVSGSVETQYF. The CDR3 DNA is TGTGCCAGCAGCTTAGTCTCAGGGAGTGTAGAGACCCAGTACTTC. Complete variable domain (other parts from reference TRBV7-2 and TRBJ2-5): GAGVSQSPSNKVTEKGKDVELRCDPISGHTALYWYRQSLGQGLEFLIYFQGNSAPDKSGLPSDRFSAERTGGSVSTLTIQRTQQEDSAVYLCASSLVSGSVETQYFGPGTRLLVL.

CDR3 bases: TGTGCCAGTAGACCGGATACGACAGATACGCAGTATTTT. This sequence encodes CASRPDTTDTQYF. The genes are TRBV19 and TRBJ2-3; D not resolved. The CDR3 totals 13 residues. V was pared by 6 bases and J by 3 bases, with 10 bases between. Germline CDR1 LNHDA, CDR2 SQIVND (reference sequence).

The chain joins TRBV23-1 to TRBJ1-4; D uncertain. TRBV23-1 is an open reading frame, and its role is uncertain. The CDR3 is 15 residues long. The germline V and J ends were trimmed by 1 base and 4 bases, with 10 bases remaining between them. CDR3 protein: CASSQWGCLNEKLFF. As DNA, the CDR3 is TGCGCCAGCAGTCAATGGGGTTGCCTTAATGAAAAACTGTTTTTT.

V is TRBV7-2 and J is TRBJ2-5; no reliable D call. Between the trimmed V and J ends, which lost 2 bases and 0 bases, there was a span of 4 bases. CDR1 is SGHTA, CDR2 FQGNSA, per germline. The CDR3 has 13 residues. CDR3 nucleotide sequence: TGTGCCAGCAGCTTACTGGACCAAGAGACCCAGTACTTC. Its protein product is CASSLLDQETQYF.

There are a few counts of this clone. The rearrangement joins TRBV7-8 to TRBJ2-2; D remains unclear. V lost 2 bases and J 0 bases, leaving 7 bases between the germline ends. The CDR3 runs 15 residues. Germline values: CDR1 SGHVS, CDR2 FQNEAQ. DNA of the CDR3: TGTGCCAGCAGCTTATTCGACACGAACACCGGGGAGCTGTTTTTT. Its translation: CASSLFDTNTGELFF.

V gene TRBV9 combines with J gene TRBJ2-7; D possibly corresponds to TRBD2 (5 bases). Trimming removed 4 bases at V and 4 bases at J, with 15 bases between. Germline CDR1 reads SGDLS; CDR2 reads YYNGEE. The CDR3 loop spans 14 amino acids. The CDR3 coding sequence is TGTGCCAGCAGCCAAACGACCGGGGTTTACGAGCAGTACTTC. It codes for CASSQTTGVYEQYF.

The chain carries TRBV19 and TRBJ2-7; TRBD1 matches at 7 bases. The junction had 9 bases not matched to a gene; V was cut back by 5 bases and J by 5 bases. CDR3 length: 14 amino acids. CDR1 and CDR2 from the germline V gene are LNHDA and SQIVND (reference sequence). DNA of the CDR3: TGTGCCAGTAGTTCAGAGACAGGGAGCCACGAGCAGTACTTC. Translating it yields CASSSETGSHEQYF.

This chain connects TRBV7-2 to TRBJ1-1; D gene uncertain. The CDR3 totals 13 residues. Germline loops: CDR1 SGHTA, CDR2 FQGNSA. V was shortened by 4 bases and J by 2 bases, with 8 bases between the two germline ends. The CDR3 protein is CASSSLLNTEAFF. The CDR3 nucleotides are TGTGCCAGCAGCTCCCTACTAAACACTGAAGCTTTCTTT.

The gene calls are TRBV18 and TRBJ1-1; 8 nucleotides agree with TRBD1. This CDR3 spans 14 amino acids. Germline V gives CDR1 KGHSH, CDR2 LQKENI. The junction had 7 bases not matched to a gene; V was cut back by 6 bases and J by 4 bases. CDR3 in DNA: TGTGCCAGCTCTTCCGAGACAGGGGTCACTGAAGCTTTCTTT. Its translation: CASSSETGVTEAFF. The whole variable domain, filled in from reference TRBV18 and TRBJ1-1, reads NAGVMQNPRHLVRRRGQEARLRCSPMKGHSHVYWYRQLPEEGLKFMVYLQKENIIDESGMPKERFSAEFPKEGPSILRIQQVVRGDSAAYFCASSSETGVTEAFFGQGTRLTVV.

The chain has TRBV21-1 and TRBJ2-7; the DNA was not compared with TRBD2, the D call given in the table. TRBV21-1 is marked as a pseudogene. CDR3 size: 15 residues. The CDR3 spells CASSSPVGGAGEQYF. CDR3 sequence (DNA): TGTGCCAGCAGCTCCCCCGTCGGGGGGGCCGGCGAGCAGTACTTC.

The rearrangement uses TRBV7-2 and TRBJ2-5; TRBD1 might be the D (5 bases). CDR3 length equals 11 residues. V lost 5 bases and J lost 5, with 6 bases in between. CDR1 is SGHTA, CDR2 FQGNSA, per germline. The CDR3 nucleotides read TGTGCCAGCAGCCCAGGGGAGACCCAGTACTTC. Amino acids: CASSPGETQYF.

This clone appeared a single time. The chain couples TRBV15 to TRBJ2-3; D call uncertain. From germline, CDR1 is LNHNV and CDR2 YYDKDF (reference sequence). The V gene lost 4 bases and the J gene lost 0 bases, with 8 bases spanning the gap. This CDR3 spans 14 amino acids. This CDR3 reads CATSNIGSTDTQYF. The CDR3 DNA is TGTGCCACCAGCAACATCGGCAGCACAGATACGCAGTATTTT.

DNA of the CDR3: TGTGCCAGCAGCTTACTCCTTGGGGGAGCGGGAGGGGATACGCAGTATTTT. Its protein product is CASSLLLGGAGGDTQYF. J is TRBJ2-3 and V is TRBV13, with TRBD2 matching over 10 bases. Losses at the gene ends were 2 bases for V and 6 bases for J; bases not matched to a gene: 11. The CDR3 has 17 residues. Germline assignment: CDR1 PRHDT and CDR2 FYEKMQ (reference sequence).

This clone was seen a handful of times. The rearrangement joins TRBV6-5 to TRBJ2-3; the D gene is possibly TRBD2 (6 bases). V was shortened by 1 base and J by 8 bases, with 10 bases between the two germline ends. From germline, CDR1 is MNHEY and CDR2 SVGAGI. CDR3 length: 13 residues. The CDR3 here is CASSYFVSGTQYF. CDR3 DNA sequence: TGTGCCAGCAGTTACTTCGTTAGCGGTACGCAGTATTTT.

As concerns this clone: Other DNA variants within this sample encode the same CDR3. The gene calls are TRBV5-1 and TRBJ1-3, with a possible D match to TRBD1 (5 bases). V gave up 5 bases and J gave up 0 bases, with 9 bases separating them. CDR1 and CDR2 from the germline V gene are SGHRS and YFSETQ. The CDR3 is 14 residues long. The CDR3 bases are TGCGCCAGCAGTCTTGGGACCTCTGGAAACACCATATATTTT. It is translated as CASSLGTSGNTIYF.

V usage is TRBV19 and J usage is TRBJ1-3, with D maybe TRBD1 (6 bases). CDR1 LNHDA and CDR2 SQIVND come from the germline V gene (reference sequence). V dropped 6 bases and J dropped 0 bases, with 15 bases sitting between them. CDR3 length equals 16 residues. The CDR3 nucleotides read TGTGCCAGTAGGTCTTCGGGACATATCTCTGGAAACACCATATATTTT. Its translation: CASRSSGHISGNTIYF.

The CDR3 DNA is TGTGCCAGCAGCTCCTGGACTAGCGGGAGTGAAGGCTACAATGAGCAGTTCTTC. Its protein is CASSSWTSGSEGYNEQFF. The rearrangement joins TRBV16 to TRBJ2-1; 13 positions match TRBD2. The germline V gene has CDR1 KGHSY and CDR2 FQNENV. The V and J ends lost 5 bases and 3 bases, in that order; junction bases with no gene match: 10. The CDR3 has 18 residues.

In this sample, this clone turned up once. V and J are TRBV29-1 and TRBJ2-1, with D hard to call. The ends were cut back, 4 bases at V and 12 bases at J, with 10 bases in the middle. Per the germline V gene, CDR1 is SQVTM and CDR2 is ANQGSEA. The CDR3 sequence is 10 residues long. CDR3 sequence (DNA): TGCAGCGTTGTCCCTTTAGGGCAGTTCTTC. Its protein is CSVVPLGQFF.

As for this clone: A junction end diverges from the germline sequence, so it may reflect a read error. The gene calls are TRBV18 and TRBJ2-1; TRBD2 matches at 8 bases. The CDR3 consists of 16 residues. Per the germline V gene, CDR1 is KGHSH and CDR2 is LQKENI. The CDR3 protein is CASSPLPGGKYNEQFF. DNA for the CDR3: TGTGCCAGCTCTCCACTTCCGGGGGGGAAGTACAATGAGCAGTTCTTC.

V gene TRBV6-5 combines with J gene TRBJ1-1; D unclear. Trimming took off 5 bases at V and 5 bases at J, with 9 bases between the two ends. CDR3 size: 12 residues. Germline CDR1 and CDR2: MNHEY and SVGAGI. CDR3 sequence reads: CASSIRGTEAFF. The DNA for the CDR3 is TGTGCCAGCAGTATCAGAGGAACTGAAGCTTTCTTT.

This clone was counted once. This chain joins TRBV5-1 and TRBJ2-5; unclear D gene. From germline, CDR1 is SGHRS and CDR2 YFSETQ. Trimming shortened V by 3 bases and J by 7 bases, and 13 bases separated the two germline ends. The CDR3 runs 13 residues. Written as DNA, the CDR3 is TGCGCCAGCAGCTCTTTAGCCGGACCGACCCAGTACTTC. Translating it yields CASSSLAGPTQYF.

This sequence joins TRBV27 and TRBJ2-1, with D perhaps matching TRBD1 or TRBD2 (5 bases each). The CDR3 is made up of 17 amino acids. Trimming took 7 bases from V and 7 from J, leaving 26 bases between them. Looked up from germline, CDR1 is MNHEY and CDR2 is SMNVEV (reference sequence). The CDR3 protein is CASTNLRDPSIRNEQFF. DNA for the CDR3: TGTGCCAGCACTAACCTCAGGGACCCATCTATACGTAATGAGCAGTTCTTC.